This TCR beta chain was documented in a study of technical replicates of blood from several donors. TCRdb keeps only in-frame clones here, not all; method: immunoSEQ multiplex PCR. This table holds about 79,000 clones, approximately 94% found once. In regard to this clone: A junction boundary mismatches the germline segment, possibly from a read error.

The specimen was T cells isolated from PBMCs. The receptor was isolated from a human donor in good health.

The CDR3 loop reads CASSSTGGDTEAFF. The CDR3 DNA sequence: TGTGCTAGCAGCTCGACAGGGGGCGACACTGAAGCTTTCTTT. This rearrangement joins TRBV7-7 to TRBJ1-1; 10 bases are shared with TRBD1. In germline, CDR1 is SSHAT, CDR2 FNYEAQ (reference sequence). The CDR3 extends over 14 amino acids.